The 27 T cell receptor beta chains listed next were all sequenced from one sample in a study of CD4+ T cells in melanoma. Assay: immunoSEQ multiplex PCR; the TCRdb copy retains only in-frame clones and omits some. The sample holds roughly 150,000 clones, 92% seen once. These receptors were collected from a human donor with melanoma.

The chain combines TRBV29-1 with TRBJ1-2, with 8 bases matching TRBD1. Germline V gene lookup returns CDR1 SQVTM and CDR2 ANQGSEA. J gave up 2 bases and V 1 base, and 12 bases lay outside the gene matches. This CDR3 spans 17 amino acids. CDR3 loop: CSVEAGQGSQENYGYTF. The CDR3 DNA follows: TGCAGCGTTGAAGCTGGACAGGGCAGTCAGGAGAACTATGGCTACACCTTC.

This clone was picked up a small number of times. The rearrangement joins TRBV29-1 to TRBJ2-5; D unresolved. V was trimmed by 5 bases and J by 4 bases, leaving 14 bases between them. This CDR3 contains 13 residues. Germline loops: CDR1 SQVTM, CDR2 ANQGSEA. CDR3 in amino acids: CSVTDQARETQYF. The CDR3 DNA sequence: TGCAGCGTTACCGACCAGGCGAGAGAGACCCAGTACTTC.

This clone came up once. A junction boundary mismatches the germline segment, possibly from a read error. The rearrangement uses TRBV7-9 and TRBJ2-3; possibly TRBD1 for D (6 bases). CDR1 and CDR2 from the germline V gene are SEHNR and FQNEAQ (reference sequence). The CDR3 loop spans 15 amino acids. The CDR3 DNA sequence: TGTGCCAGCACCTTAGGGGGTAAGTGGGCAGATACGCAGTATTTT. Amino acids: CASTLGGKWADTQYF.

This clone has a handful of counts. The chain employs TRBV14 and TRBJ2-7, with TRBD2 identical over 8 bases. The CDR3 consists of 17 residues. The trim removed 0 bases at V and 3 bases at J, leaving 10 bases unmatched. Looked up from germline, CDR1 is SGHDN and CDR2 is FVKESK. The CDR3 reads CASSQEFRGGPRYEQYF. The CDR3 region has the DNA TGTGCCAGCAGCCAAGAGTTCCGCGGGGGGCCGCGCTACGAGCAGTACTTC.

The V and J genes are TRBV15 and TRBJ2-1; perhaps TRBD1 as D (6 bases). The CDR3 extends over 15 amino acids. The germline CDR1 and CDR2 sequences are LNHNV and YYDKDF (reference sequence). V lost 1 base and J lost 9, with 16 bases in between. CDR3 residues: CATSRATGLYREQFF. The CDR3 DNA reads as TGTGCCACCAGCAGAGCCACAGGGTTATATCGTGAGCAGTTCTTC.

This clone is a singleton in its sample. This chain joins TRBV18 and TRBJ2-5; 9 bases are shared with TRBD1. Germline CDR1 and CDR2: KGHSH and LQKENI. V shed 6 bases and J 5 bases; nucleotides not matched to a gene: 4. This CDR3 contains 13 residues. CDR3 sequence: CASSSDRGETQYF. CDR3 coding DNA: TGTGCCAGCTCGTCAGACAGGGGGGAGACCCAGTACTTC. The complete variable domain, with remaining parts taken from reference TRBV18 and TRBJ2-5, reads NAGVMQNPRHLVRRRGQEARLRCSPMKGHSHVYWYRQLPEEGLKFMVYLQKENIIDESGMPKERFSAEFPKEGPSILRIQQVVRGDSAAYFCASSSDRGETQYFGPGTRLLVL.

The chain employs TRBV19 and TRBJ1-2; no reliable D call. This CDR3 is 15 amino acids long. Per germline, CDR1 LNHDA and CDR2 SQIVND (reference sequence). V lost 4 bases to trimming and J lost 3 bases, with 15 bases between them. This CDR3 is CASSSYFEEDYGYTF. The CDR3, as DNA: TGTGCCAGTAGTAGCTACTTCGAGGAGGACTATGGCTACACCTTC.

The J gene is TRBJ2-7, the V gene TRBV7-9; the D gene is possibly TRBD1 (5 bases). From germline, CDR1 is SEHNR and CDR2 FQNEAQ (reference sequence). The CDR3 contains 16 residues. Trimming took off 4 bases at V and 7 bases at J, with 23 bases between the two ends. This chain's CDR3 is CASSSPITGTSREQYF. The CDR3 DNA reads as TGTGCCAGCAGCTCACCGATAACAGGTACCTCTCGGGAGCAGTACTTC.

The chain employs TRBV5-4 and TRBJ1-6; a possible D gene is TRBD1 (5 bases). The CDR3 is made up of 15 amino acids. Germline-derived CDR1 and CDR2 are SGHNT and YYREEE (reference sequence). V shed 4 bases and J shed 5 bases, with 13 bases lying between them. CDR3 DNA sequence: TGTGCCAGCAGCATGGGGGGAGGCAATAATTCACCCCTCCACTTT. Protein product: CASSMGGGNNSPLHF.

The chain carries TRBV30 and TRBJ1-6, with D perhaps TRBD1 (5 bases). V lost 8 bases and J 0 bases, leaving 14 bases between the germline ends. The CDR3 has 15 amino acids. Germline loops: CDR1 GTSNPN, CDR2 SVGIG (reference sequence). DNA for the CDR3: TGTGCCGGGGGAAAGAAGAGCTCCTATAATTCACCCCTCCACTTT. Encoded protein: CAGGKKSSYNSPLHF.

The gene calls are TRBV6-5 and TRBJ2-2, with no clear D. Germline lookup yields CDR1 MNHEY and CDR2 SVGAGI. Trimming took 5 bases from V and 4 from J, leaving 14 bases between them. The CDR3 is 15 amino acids. In nucleotides, the CDR3 is TGTGCCAGCAGTCCTCCATGGGCATCCACCGGGGAGCTGTTTTTT. It translates to CASSPPWASTGELFF.

This clone was recorded a few times. The V and J genes are TRBV5-1 and TRBJ1-4, with D possibly being TRBD1 (6 bases). Germline loops: CDR1 SGHRS, CDR2 YFSETQ. V gave up 2 bases and J gave up 4 bases, with 9 bases separating them. The CDR3 contains 14 residues. The CDR3 bases are TGCGCCAGCAGCTTCACAGGGATTAATGAAAAACTGTTTTTT. This codes for CASSFTGINEKLFF.

The V gene is TRBV6-5, the J gene TRBJ2-1; TRBD2 matches at 11 bases. Trimming took 6 bases from V and 0 from J; bases not matched to a gene: 1. Germline assignment: CDR1 MNHEY and CDR2 SVGAGI. The CDR3 length is 15 residues. As DNA, the CDR3 is TGTGCCAGCAGGGGACTAGCGGCCTCCTACAATGAGCAGTTCTTC. Its protein product is CASRGLAASYNEQFF.

The chain employs TRBV5-6 and TRBJ1-5; D uncertain. Germline values: CDR1 SGHDT, CDR2 YYEEEE. V was trimmed by 1 base and J by 0 bases, leaving 17 bases between them. The CDR3 is made up of 18 amino acids. CDR3 sequence (DNA): TGTGCCAGCAGCTTGTGGGCTTCTCTGTGGGATAGCAATCAGCCCCAGCATTTT. Translation gives CASSLWASLWDSNQPQHF.

The chain employs TRBV5-6 and TRBJ1-2, with 9 bases aligning to TRBD1. The CDR3 has 15 residues. CDR1 and CDR2 (germline): SGHDT, YYEEEE. With V trimmed by 2 bases and J by 5 bases, 7 bases remained unmatched. Here the CDR3 reads CASSLWDRAEYGYTF. The DNA of the CDR3 is TGTGCCAGCAGCTTATGGGACAGGGCCGAATATGGCTACACCTTC.

This chain links TRBV29-1 with TRBJ1-1; D is ambiguous. CDR1 and CDR2 (germline): SQVTM, ANQGSEA. The CDR3 runs 19 residues. V lost 4 bases, J lost 8 bases, and 35 bases lay in between. The CDR3 DNA is TGCAGCGTTGGCCCCTTTTTCACGGAGGTCGCACTTCATCGCCAAGAAGCTTTCTTT. It translates to CSVGPFFTEVALHRQEAFF. The whole variable domain, filled in from reference TRBV29-1 and TRBJ1-1, reads SAVISQKPSRDICQRGTSLTIQCQVDSQVTMMFWYRQQPGQSLTLIATANQGSEATYESGFVIDKFPISRPNLTFSTLTVSNMSPEDSSIYLCSVGPFFTEVALHRQEAFFGQGTRLTVV.

The table lists this clone with a count of one. V gene TRBV30 combines with J gene TRBJ1-1, with D tentatively TRBD1 (6 bases). This CDR3 is 13 amino acids long. CDR1 is GTSNPN and CDR2 is SVGIG in the germline V gene (reference sequence). V was cut by 5 bases and J by 10 bases, with 20 bases left in between. The CDR3 spells CAWCPLGAGAAFF. CDR3 nucleotides: TGTGCCTGGTGCCCCTTGGGGGCGGGCGCAGCTTTCTTT.

The chain uses TRBV15 and TRBJ1-5; D unresolved. The V gene's germline CDR1 is LNHNV and CDR2 YYDKDF (reference sequence). With 1 base removed from V and 6 bases from J, the gap between germline ends came to 10 bases. The CDR3 loop spans 14 amino acids. The CDR3 sequence: CATSRGQVGQPQHF. The CDR3 coding sequence is TGTGCCACCAGCAGAGGCCAGGTGGGTCAGCCCCAGCATTTT.

This clone was recorded only once. The rearrangement joins TRBV5-1 to TRBJ2-5; 10 bases align to TRBD2. Per germline, CDR1 SGHRS and CDR2 YFSETQ. The junction had 3 bases not matched to a gene; V was cut back by 3 bases and J by 4 bases. The CDR3 contains 14 residues. In nucleotides, the CDR3 is TGCGCCAGCAGCTCACTAGCGGGGATAGAGACCCAGTACTTC. This gives the protein CASSSLAGIETQYF. Full variable domain (outside the CDR3, taken from reference TRBV5-1 and TRBJ2-5): KAGVTQTPRYLIKTRGQQVTLSCSPISGHRSVSWYQQTPGQGLQFLFEYFSETQRNKGNFPGRFSGRQFSNSRSEMNVSTLELGDSALYLCASSSLAGIETQYFGPGTRLLVL.

The rearrangement joins TRBV5-1 to TRBJ2-1; 11 bases map to TRBD2. Looked up from germline, CDR1 is SGHRS and CDR2 is YFSETQ. The CDR3 consists of 15 residues. V dropped 2 bases and J dropped 2; count of bases not matched to a gene: 0. In DNA form, the CDR3 reads TGCGCCAGCAGCTTTAGCGGGGGGGCCTACAATGAGCAGTTCTTC. It translates to CASSFSGGAYNEQFF.

V is TRBV11-2 and J is TRBJ1-6, with TRBD1 matching over 8 bases. Germline CDR1 and CDR2: SGHAT and FQNNGV. The CDR3 spans 14 residues. V was pared by 2 bases and J by 9 bases, with 3 bases of the junction left unmatched. The CDR3 coding sequence is TGTGCCAGCAGCTTATTACAGGGGGGTTCACCCCTCCACTTT. Translated, it gives CASSLLQGGSPLHF. The full variable domain, with the rest looked up from reference TRBV11-2 and TRBJ1-6, is EAGVAQSPRYKIIEKRQSVAFWCNPISGHATLYWYQQILGQGPKLLIQFQNNGVVDDSQLPKDRFSAERLKGVDSTLKIQPAKLEDSAVYLCASSLLQGGSPLHFGNGTRLTVT.

This clone was detected once. The chain uses TRBV5-1 and TRBJ2-7, with D unresolved. V dropped 5 bases and J dropped 2 bases, with 14 bases sitting between them. The CDR3 runs 14 residues. Germline lookup yields CDR1 SGHRS and CDR2 YFSETQ. Here the CDR3 DNA reads TGCGCCAGCAGAGTGGAGACGGCTCCCTACGAGCAGTACTTC. This codes for CASRVETAPYEQYF.

This chain uses TRBV11-2 with TRBJ1-2; D perhaps matches TRBD1 (5 bases). The CDR3 is 14 amino acids. Trimming shortened V by 5 bases and J by 8 bases, and 18 bases separated the two germline ends. Germline values: CDR1 SGHAT, CDR2 FQNNGV. CDR3 in amino acids: CASSPRGGEAGYTF. The DNA for the CDR3 is TGTGCCAGCAGCCCCCGGGGCGGAGAAGCCGGCTACACCTTC.

The chain is built from TRBV4-1 and TRBJ2-7; maybe TRBD1 (5 bases). Trimming took off 1 base at V and 7 bases at J, with 26 bases between the two ends. There are 18 residues in the CDR3. Germline lookup yields CDR1 MGHRA and CDR2 YSYEKL. The CDR3: CASSQAPGLLGSKGEQYF. DNA for the CDR3: TGCGCCAGCAGCCAAGCCCCGGGTCTGCTGGGGTCTAAGGGGGAGCAGTACTTC.

The gene calls are TRBV19 and TRBJ2-3; 13 bases align to TRBD2. Per the germline V gene, CDR1 is LNHDA and CDR2 is SQIVND (reference sequence). The CDR3 runs 16 residues. The ends lost 3 bases at V and 5 bases at J; junction bases unmatched: 5. Here the CDR3 DNA reads TGTGCCAGTAGTATCGGGACTAGCGGGGTGAGAGATACGCAGTATTTT. Its protein product is CASSIGTSGVRDTQYF.

V gene TRBV19 combines with J gene TRBJ2-7; D tentatively reads TRBD1 or TRBD2 (5 bases each). Germline V gene lookup returns CDR1 LNHDA and CDR2 SQIVND (reference sequence). V lost 5 bases and J 6 bases, leaving 29 bases between the germline ends. The CDR3 is 18 residues long. This chain's CDR3 is CASSHGTPDGTRRSEQYF. CDR3 coding DNA: TGTGCCAGTAGTCACGGAACTCCTGACGGGACCCGTCGATCCGAGCAGTACTTC.

The rearrangement joins TRBV7-8 to TRBJ2-7; 9 bases fit TRBD1. The V gene's germline CDR1 is SGHVS and CDR2 FQNEAQ. The CDR3 spans 13 residues. The junction had 3 bases not matched to a gene; V was cut back by 5 bases and J by 4 bases. CDR3 nucleotides: TGTGCCAGCAGCGGCGACAGGGGGTACGAGCAGTACTTC. It yields the protein CASSGDRGYEQYF.